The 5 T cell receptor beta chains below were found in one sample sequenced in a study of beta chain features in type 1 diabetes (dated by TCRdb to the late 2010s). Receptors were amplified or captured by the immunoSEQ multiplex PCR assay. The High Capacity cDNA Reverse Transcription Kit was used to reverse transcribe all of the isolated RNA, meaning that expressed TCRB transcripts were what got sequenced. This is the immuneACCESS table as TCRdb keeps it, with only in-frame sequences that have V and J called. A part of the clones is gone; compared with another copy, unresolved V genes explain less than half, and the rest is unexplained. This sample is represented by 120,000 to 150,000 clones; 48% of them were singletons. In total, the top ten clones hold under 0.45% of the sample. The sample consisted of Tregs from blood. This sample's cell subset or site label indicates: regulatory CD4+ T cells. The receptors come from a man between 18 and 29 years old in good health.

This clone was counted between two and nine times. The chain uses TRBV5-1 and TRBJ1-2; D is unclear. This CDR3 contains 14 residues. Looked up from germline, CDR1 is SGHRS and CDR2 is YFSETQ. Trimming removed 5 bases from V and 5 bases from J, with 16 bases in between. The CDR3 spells CASRDRVGQYGYTF. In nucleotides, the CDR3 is TGCGCCAGCAGAGATCGAGTGGGCCAGTATGGCTACACCTTC.

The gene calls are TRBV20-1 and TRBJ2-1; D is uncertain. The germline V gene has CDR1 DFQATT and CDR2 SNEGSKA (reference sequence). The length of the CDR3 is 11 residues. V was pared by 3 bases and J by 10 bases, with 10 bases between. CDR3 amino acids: CSASISREQFF. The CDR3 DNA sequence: TGCAGTGCTAGCATCTCTCGGGAGCAGTTCTTC.

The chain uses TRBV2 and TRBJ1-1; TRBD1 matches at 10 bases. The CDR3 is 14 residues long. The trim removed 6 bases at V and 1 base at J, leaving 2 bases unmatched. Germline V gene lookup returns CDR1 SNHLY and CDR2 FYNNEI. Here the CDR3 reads CASSRDRGNTEAFF. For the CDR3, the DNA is TGTGCCAGCAGCCGGGACAGGGGGAACACTGAAGCTTTCTTT.

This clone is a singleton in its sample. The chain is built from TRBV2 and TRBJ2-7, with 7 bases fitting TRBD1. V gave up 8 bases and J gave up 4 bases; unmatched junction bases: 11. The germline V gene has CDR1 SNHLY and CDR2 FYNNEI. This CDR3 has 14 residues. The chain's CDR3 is CASSGGRGRYEQYF. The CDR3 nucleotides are TGTGCCAGCTCTGGGGGCAGGGGGAGATACGAGCAGTACTTC.

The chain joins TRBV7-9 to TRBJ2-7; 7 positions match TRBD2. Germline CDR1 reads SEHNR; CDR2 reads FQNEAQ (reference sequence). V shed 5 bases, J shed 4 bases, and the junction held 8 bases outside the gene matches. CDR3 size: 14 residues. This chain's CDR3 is CASSRGGGRYEQYF. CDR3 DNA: TGTGCCAGCAGCCGGGGCGGGGGTAGGTACGAGCAGTACTTC.